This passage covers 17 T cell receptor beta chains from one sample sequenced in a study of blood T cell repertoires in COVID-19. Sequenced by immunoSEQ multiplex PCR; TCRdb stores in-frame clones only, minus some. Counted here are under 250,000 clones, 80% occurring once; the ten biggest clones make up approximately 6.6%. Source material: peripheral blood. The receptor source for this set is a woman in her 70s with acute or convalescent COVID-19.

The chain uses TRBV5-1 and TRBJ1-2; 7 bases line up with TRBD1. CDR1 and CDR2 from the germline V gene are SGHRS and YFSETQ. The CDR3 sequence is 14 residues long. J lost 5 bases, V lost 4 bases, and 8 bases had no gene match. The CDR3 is CASSQPGQTYGYTF. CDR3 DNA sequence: TGCGCCAGCAGCCAGCCGGGACAGACATATGGCTACACCTTC.

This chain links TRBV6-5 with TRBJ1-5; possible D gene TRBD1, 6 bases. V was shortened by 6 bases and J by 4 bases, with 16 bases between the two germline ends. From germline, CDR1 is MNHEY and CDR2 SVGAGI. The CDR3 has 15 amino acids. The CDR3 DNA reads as TGTGCCAGCAGAGTACAGGGTCTGGGGAATCAGCCCCAGCATTTT. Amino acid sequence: CASRVQGLGNQPQHF.

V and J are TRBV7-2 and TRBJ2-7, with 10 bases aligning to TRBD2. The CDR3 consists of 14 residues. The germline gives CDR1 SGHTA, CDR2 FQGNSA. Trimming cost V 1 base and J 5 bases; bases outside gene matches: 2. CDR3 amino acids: CASSLGTSGNEQYF. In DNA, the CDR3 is TGTGCCAGCAGCTTAGGGACTAGCGGAAACGAGCAGTACTTC.

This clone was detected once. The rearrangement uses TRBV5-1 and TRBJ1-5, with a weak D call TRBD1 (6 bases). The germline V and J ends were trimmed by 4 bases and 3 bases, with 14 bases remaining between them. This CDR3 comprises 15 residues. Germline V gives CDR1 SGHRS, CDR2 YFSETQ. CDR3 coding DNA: TGCGCCAGCAGCCCCGGGGGGCAAGTCAATCAGCCCCAGCATTTT. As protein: CASSPGGQVNQPQHF.

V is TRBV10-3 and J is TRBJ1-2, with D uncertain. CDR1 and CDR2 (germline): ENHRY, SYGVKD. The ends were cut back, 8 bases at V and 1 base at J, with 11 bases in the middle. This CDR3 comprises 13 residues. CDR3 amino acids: CAIERGLNYGYTF. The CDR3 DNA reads TGTGCCATCGAGAGAGGGCTTAACTATGGCTACACCTTC.

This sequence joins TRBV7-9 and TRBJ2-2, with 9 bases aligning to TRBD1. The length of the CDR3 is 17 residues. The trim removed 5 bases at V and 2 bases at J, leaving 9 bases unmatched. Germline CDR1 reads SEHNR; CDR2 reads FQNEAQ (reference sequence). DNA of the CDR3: TGTGCCAGCAGCGCAACCGTACAGGGGGCAAACACCGGGGAGCTGTTTTTT. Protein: CASSATVQGANTGELFF. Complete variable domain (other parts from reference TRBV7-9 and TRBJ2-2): DTGVSQNPRHKITKRGQNVTFRCDPISEHNRLYWYRQTLGQGPEFLTYFQNEAQLEKSRLLSDRFSAERPKGSFSTLEIQRTEQGDSAMYLCASSATVQGANTGELFFGEGSRLTVL.

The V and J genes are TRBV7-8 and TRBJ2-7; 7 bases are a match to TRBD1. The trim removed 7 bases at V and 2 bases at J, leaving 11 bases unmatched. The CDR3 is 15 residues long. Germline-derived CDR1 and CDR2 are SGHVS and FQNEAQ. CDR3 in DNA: TGTGCCAGCATCAAGACACAGGGGCGAACCTACGAGCAGTACTTC. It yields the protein CASIKTQGRTYEQYF.

The CDR3 DNA reads as TGCGCCAGCAGCCGCATTGTTGAGACAGCTACAAACTATGGCTACACCTTC. As protein: CASSRIVETATNYGYTF. The V and J genes are TRBV5-1 and TRBJ1-2, with D possibly being TRBD1 (5 bases). Germline CDR1 reads SGHRS; CDR2 reads YFSETQ. The CDR3 runs to 17 residues. V dropped 4 bases and J dropped 2 bases, with 21 bases sitting between them.

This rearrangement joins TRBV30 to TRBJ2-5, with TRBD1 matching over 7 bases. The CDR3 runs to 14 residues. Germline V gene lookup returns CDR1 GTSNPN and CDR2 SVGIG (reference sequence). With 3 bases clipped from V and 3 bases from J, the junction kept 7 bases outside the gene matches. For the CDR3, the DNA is TGTGCCTGGAGCCGGACAGGAGGAGAAGAGACCCAGTACTTC. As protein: CAWSRTGGEETQYF.

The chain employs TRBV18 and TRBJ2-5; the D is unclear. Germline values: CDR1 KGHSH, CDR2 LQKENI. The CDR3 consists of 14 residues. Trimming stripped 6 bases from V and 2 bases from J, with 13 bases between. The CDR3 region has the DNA TGTGCCAGCTCGAAACGTGACACACAAGAGACCCAGTACTTC. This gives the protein CASSKRDTQETQYF.

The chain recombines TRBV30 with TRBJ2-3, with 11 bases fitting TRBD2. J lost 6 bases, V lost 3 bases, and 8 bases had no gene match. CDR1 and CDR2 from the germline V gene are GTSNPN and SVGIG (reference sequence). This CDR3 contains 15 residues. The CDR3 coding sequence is TGTGCCTGGAGCCTTAGCGGGGGGGCCTTGGATACGCAGTATTTT. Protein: CAWSLSGGALDTQYF. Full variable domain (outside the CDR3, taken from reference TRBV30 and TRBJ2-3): SQTIHQWPATLVQPVGSPLSLECTVEGTSNPNLYWYRQAAGRGLQLLFYSVGIGQISSEVPQNLSASRPQDRQFILSSKKLLLSDSGFYLCAWSLSGGALDTQYFGPGTRLTVL.

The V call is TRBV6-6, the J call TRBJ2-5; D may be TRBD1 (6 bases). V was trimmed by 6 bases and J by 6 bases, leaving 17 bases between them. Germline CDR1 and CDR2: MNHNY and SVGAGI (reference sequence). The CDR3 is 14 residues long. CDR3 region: CASSRTGSGQTQYF. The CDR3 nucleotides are TGTGCCAGCAGCAGAACAGGGTCCGGGCAGACCCAGTACTTC.

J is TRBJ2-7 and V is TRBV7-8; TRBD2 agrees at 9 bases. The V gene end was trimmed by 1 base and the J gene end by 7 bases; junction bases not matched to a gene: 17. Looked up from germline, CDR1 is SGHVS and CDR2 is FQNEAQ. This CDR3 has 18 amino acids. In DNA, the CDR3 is TGTGCCAGCAGCTTAGATAGTAGCGGGGGACCCCCGTTGCGGGAGCAGTACTTC. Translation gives CASSLDSSGGPPLREQYF.

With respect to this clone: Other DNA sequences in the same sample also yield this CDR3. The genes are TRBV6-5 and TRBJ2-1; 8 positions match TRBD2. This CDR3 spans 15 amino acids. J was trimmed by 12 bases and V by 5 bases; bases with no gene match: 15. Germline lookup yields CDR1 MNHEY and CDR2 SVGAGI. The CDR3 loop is CASSRASGGAFGQFF. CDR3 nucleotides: TGTGCCAGCAGTCGTGCATCGGGGGGGGCTTTCGGGCAGTTCTTC.

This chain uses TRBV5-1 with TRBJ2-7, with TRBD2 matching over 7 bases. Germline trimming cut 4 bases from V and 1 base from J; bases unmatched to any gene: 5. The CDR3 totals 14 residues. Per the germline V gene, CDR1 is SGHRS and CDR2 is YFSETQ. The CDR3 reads CASSRWGGSYEQYV. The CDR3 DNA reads TGCGCCAGCAGCCGATGGGGGGGTTCCTACGAGCAGTACGTC.

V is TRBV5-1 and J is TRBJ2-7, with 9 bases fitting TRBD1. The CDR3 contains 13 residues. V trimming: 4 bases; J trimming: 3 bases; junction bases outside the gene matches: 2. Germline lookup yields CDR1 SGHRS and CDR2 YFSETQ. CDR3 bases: TGCGCCAGCAGCACGGGACAGGGCTACGAGCAGTACGTC. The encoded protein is CASSTGQGYEQYV.

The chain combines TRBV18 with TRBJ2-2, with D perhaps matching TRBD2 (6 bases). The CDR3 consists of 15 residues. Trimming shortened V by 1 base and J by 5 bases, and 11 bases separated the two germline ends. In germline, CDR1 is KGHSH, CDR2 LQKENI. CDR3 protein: CASSPRTSKTGELFF. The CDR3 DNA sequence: TGTGCCAGCTCACCACGAACTAGCAAGACCGGGGAGCTGTTTTTT.